A single sample is the source of the 14 T cell receptor beta chains below, sequenced in a study of beta chain features in type 1 diabetes. Study conclusions and caveats: Shorter TCRB CDR3s, moderately but significantly so, marked every one of the four CD4+ subsets in Type 1 diabetes patients.

Their antigen targets remain unknown. The investigators reverse transcribed all of the isolated RNA, so they sequenced expressed TCRB transcripts. Generated by immunoSEQ multiplex PCR, the TCRdb table keeps only in-frame clones and is missing some. The sample shows around 280,000 clones, over 14% of them seen only once. The source material was naive CD4+ T cells from blood. The receptors were gathered from a man aged 18 to 29 with type 1 diabetes.

This chain connects TRBV11-2 to TRBJ2-7; D is possibly TRBD2 (5 bases). The V end lost 2 bases, the J end lost 6 bases, and 17 bases lay between the germline ends. CDR3 length: 15 residues. Germline V lookup: CDR1 SGHAT, CDR2 FQNNGV. The CDR3 sequence is CASSLLGGVSGEQYF. The CDR3, as DNA: TGTGCCAGCAGCTTATTGGGTGGCGTGAGCGGCGAGCAGTACTTC. Full variable domain (remainder filled in from reference TRBV11-2 and TRBJ2-7): EAGVAQSPRYKIIEKRQSVAFWCNPISGHATLYWYQQILGQGPKLLIQFQNNGVVDDSQLPKDRFSAERLKGVDSTLKIQPAKLEDSAVYLCASSLLGGVSGEQYFGPGTRLTVT.

The chain links TRBV4-3 to TRBJ2-7; weak D call: TRBD2 (5 bases). The length of the CDR3 is 14 residues. The V gene lost 3 bases and the J gene lost 12 bases, with 21 bases spanning the gap. Germline CDR1 LGHNA, CDR2 YSLEER. The CDR3 DNA reads TGCGCCAGCAGCCATAGATCCTACGGGGTCCCCTTGTACTTC. Encoded protein: CASSHRSYGVPLYF.

This clone was seen more than once but under ten times. This chain joins TRBV2 and TRBJ1-2, with D perhaps TRBD1 (5 bases). Germline V lookup: CDR1 SNHLY, CDR2 FYNNEI. CDR3 length equals 11 residues. Trimming removed 7 bases from V and 6 bases from J, with 9 bases in between. CDR3 loop: CASKTENGYTF. DNA of the CDR3: TGTGCCAGCAAGACAGAAAATGGCTACACCTTC.

The rearrangement links TRBV18 to TRBJ1-1, with D maybe TRBD1 (6 bases). CDR1 and CDR2 (germline): KGHSH, LQKENI. The ends were cut back, 5 bases at V and 1 base at J, with 17 bases in the middle. The CDR3 extends over 16 amino acids. The CDR3 is CASSSLPGHQNTEAFF. CDR3 sequence (DNA): TGTGCCAGCTCATCGCTACCGGGACACCAGAACACTGAAGCTTTCTTT.

This clone was detected only a few times. The rearrangement links TRBV27 to TRBJ2-7; 8 nucleotides agree with TRBD1. J gave up 5 bases and V 2 bases, and 8 bases lay outside the gene matches. Per germline, CDR1 MNHEY and CDR2 SMNVEV (reference sequence). The CDR3 consists of 15 residues. CDR3: CASSLRQGTGHEQYF. CDR3 bases: TGTGCCAGCAGTTTACGACAGGGGACCGGCCACGAGCAGTACTTC.

This clone was seen a few times. The chain is built from TRBV29-1 and TRBJ2-3, with D maybe TRBD2 (6 bases). The germline V gene has CDR1 SQVTM and CDR2 ANQGSEA. Trimming stripped 6 bases from V and 2 bases from J, with 15 bases between. The CDR3 extends over 14 amino acids. CDR3 nucleotide sequence: TGCAGCGTGGGCCCGGGACTTTCCACAGATACGCAGTATTTT. Translation gives CSVGPGLSTDTQYF.

This clone was picked up a small number of times. V is TRBV30 and J is TRBJ1-4; maybe TRBD1 (5 bases). This CDR3 comprises 14 residues. The V end lost 0 bases, the J end lost 7 bases, and 12 bases lay between the germline ends. The V gene's germline CDR1 is GTSNPN and CDR2 SVGIG (reference sequence). The CDR3 DNA sequence: TGTGCCTGGAGTGTAAAGGGGCGCGGTGAAAAACTGTTTTTT. The encoded protein is CAWSVKGRGEKLFF. The whole variable domain, filled in from reference TRBV30 and TRBJ1-4, reads SQTIHQWPATLVQPVGSPLSLECTVEGTSNPNLYWYRQAAGRGLQLLFYSVGIGQISSEVPQNLSASRPQDRQFILSSKKLLLSDSGFYLCAWSVKGRGEKLFFGSGTQLSVL.

The rearrangement uses TRBV6-1 and TRBJ2-1, with 8 nucleotides matching TRBD2. V gave up 6 bases and J gave up 2 bases; unmatched junction bases: 6. CDR3 length: 15 amino acids. Germline CDR1 reads MNHNS; CDR2 reads SASEGT. The CDR3 sequence: CASSLSGVPYNEQFF. The CDR3 coding sequence is TGTGCCAGCAGCCTTAGCGGGGTCCCCTACAATGAGCAGTTCTTC.

For the CDR3, the DNA is TGCGCCAGCAGCGGACGTCAGGGGGCAGCTAATGAAAAACTGTTTTTT. It encodes CASSGRQGAANEKLFF. This chain joins TRBV5-1 and TRBJ1-4, with 8 nucleotides matching TRBD1. The V gene's germline CDR1 is SGHRS and CDR2 YFSETQ. The CDR3 totals 16 residues. V lost 4 bases to trimming and J lost 3 bases; unmatched junction nucleotides: 8.

The V call is TRBV6-1, the J call TRBJ2-7; 9 nucleotides agree with TRBD1. Germline V gene sequence: CDR1 MNHNS, CDR2 SASEGT. The CDR3 has 12 amino acids. V lost 7 bases to trimming and J lost 3 bases; unmatched junction nucleotides: 1. In DNA, the CDR3 is TGTGCCAGCAACAGGGGGCTCTACGAGCAGTACTTC. Translated, it gives CASNRGLYEQYF.

V is TRBV15 and J is TRBJ2-7; 9 bases map to TRBD1. The CDR3 is 17 amino acids. The junction had 12 bases not matched to a gene; V was cut back by 2 bases and J by 4 bases. Germline values: CDR1 LNHNV, CDR2 YYDKDF (reference sequence). The CDR3 spells CATSRKRRDREPYEQYF. CDR3 DNA sequence: TGTGCCACCAGCAGAAAGCGCCGGGACAGGGAGCCGTACGAGCAGTACTTC.

This clone was counted between two and nine times. The CDR3 sequence is CASSVRTSGSSYNEQFF. The CDR3 DNA sequence: TGTGCCAGCAGCGTAAGGACTAGCGGGAGCTCCTACAATGAGCAGTTCTTC. The chain is built from TRBV9 and TRBJ2-1, with TRBD2 matching 13 bases. The CDR3 has 17 amino acids. Germline CDR1 and CDR2: SGDLS and YYNGEE. Losses at the gene ends were 1 base for V and 0 bases for J; bases not matched to a gene: 1.

The chain uses TRBV27 and TRBJ2-1, with D possibly being TRBD1 (5 bases). V was shortened by 6 bases and J by 6 bases, with 21 bases between the two germline ends. This CDR3 region has 16 residues. Per the germline V gene, CDR1 is MNHEY and CDR2 is SMNVEV (reference sequence). CDR3 coding DNA: TGTGCCAGCAGCCCAAAGTATCAGGGTTGGGGCAATGAGCAGTTCTTC. Its translation: CASSPKYQGWGNEQFF.

This clone was counted a few times. This chain's CDR3 is CASSLGQGSHNEQFF. The CDR3 DNA reads as TGCGCCAGCAGCTTGGGACAGGGGAGCCACAATGAGCAGTTCTTC. V usage is TRBV5-1 and J usage is TRBJ2-1; TRBD1 agrees at 8 bases. Germline loops: CDR1 SGHRS, CDR2 YFSETQ. The CDR3 runs to 15 residues. V was pared by 0 bases and J by 5 bases, with 4 bases of the junction left unmatched.